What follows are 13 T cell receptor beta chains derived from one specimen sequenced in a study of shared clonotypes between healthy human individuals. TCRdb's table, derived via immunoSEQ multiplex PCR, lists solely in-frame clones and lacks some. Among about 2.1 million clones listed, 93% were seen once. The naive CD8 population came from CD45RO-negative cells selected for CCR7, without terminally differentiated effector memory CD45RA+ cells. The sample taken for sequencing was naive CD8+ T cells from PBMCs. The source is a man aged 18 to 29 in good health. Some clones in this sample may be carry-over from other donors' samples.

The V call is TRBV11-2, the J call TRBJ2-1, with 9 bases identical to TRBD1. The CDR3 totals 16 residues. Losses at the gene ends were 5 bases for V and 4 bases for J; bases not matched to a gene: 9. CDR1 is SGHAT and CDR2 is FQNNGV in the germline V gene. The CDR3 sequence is CASSQYGQGLYNEQFF. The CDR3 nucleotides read TGTGCCAGCAGCCAATATGGACAGGGGCTGTACAATGAGCAGTTCTTC.

CDR3 DNA sequence: TGCGCCAGCAGCCAAGTGGGAACAGGGGGCCTCAACACTGAAGCTTTCTTT. Its translation: CASSQVGTGGLNTEAFF. V usage is TRBV4-3 and J usage is TRBJ1-1; 9 nucleotides match TRBD1. The V segment lost 1 base and the J segment 2 bases; nucleotides outside the gene matches: 8. Germline loops: CDR1 LGHNA, CDR2 YSLEER. There are 17 residues in the CDR3.

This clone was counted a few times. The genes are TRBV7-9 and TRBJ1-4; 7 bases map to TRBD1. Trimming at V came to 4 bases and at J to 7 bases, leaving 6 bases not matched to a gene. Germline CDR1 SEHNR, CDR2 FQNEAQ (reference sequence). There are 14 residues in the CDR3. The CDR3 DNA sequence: TGTGCCAGCAGCTCCGACAGGGAACGTGAAAAACTGTTTTTT. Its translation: CASSSDREREKLFF.

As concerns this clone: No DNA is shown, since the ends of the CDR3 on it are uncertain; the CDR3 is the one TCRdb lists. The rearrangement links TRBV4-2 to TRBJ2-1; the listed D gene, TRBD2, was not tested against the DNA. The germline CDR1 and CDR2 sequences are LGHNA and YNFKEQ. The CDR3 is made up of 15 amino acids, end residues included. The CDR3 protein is CASSQDRRGPLWQFF.

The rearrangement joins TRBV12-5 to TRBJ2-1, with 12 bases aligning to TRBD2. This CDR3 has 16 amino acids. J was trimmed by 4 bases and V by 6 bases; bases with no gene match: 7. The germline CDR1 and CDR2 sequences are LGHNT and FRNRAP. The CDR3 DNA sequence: TGTGCTAGTGGGACGACCGGGACTAGCGGGTACAATGAGCAGTTCTTC. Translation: CASGTTGTSGYNEQFF. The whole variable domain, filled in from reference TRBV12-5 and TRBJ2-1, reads DARVTQTPRHKVTEMGQEVTMRCQPILGHNTVFWYRQTMMQGLELLAYFRNRAPLDDSGMPKDRFSAEMPDATLATLKIQPSEPRDSAVYFCASGTTGTSGYNEQFFGPGTRLTVL.

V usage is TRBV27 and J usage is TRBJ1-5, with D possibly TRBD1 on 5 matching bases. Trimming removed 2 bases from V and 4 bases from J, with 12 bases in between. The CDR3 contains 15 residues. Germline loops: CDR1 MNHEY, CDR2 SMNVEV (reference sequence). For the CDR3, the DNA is TGTGCCAGCAGTTTAGGGGACGGAACGAATCAGCCCCAGCATTTT. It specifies CASSLGDGTNQPQHF.

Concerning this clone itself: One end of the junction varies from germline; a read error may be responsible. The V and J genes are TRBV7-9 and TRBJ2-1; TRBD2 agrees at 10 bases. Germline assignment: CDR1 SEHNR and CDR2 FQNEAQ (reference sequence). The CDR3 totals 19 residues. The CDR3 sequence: CASSLGPSGSSQMSDEQLF. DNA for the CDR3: TGTGCCAGCAGCTTAGGGCCTAGCGGGAGCAGTCAGATGTCTGATGAGCAGCTCTTC.

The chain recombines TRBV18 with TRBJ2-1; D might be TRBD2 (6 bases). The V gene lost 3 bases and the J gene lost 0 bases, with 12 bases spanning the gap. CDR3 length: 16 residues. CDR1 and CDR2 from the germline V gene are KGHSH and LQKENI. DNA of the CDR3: TGTGCCAGCTCACCGGACTACCTTAGCTCCTACAATGAGCAGTTCTTC. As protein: CASSPDYLSSYNEQFF.

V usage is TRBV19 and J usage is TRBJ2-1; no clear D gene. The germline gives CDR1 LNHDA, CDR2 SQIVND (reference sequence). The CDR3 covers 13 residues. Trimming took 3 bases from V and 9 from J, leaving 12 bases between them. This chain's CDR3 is CASSISLYTEQFF. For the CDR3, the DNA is TGTGCCAGTAGTATCTCCCTGTATACTGAGCAGTTCTTC. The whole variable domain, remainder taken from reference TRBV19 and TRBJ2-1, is DGGITQSPKYLFRKEGQNVTLSCEQNLNHDAMYWYRQDPGQGLRLIYYSQIVNDFQKGDIAEGYSVSREKKESFPLTVTSAQKNPTAFYLCASSISLYTEQFFGPGTRLTVL.

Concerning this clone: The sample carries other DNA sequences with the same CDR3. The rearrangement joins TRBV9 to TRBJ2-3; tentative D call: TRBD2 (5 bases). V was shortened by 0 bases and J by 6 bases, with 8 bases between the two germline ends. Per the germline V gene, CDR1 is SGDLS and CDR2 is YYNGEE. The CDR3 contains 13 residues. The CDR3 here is CASSVGGADTQYF. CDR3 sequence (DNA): TGTGCCAGCAGCGTAGGGGGAGCGGATACGCAGTATTTT.

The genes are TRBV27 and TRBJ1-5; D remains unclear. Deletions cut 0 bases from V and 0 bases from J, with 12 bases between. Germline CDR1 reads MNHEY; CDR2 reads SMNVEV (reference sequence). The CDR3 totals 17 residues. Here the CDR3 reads CASSLSLLMLSNQPQHF. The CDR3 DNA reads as TGTGCCAGCAGTTTATCCCTTTTGATGCTTAGCAATCAGCCCCAGCATTTT.

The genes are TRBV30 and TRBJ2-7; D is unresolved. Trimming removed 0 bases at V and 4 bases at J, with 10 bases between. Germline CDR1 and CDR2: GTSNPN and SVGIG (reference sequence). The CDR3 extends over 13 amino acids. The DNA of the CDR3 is TGTGCCTGGAGTGTATCGGTATTTTACGAGCAGTACTTC. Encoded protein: CAWSVSVFYEQYF.

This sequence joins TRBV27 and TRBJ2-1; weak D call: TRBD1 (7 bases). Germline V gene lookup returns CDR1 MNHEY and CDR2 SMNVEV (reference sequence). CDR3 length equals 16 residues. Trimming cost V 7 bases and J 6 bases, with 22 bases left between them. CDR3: CASIQGGPTRGNEQFF. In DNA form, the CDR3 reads TGTGCCAGCATTCAGGGGGGTCCAACCCGGGGCAATGAGCAGTTCTTC.